What follows is one TCR beta chain and its context. Its antigen is unknown. This entry comes from a study of cytomegalovirus exposure and HLA in healthy donors. About the research overall: A previous analysis identified approximately 110 million unique TCR beta sequences derived from 180 million or so T cells. Just over 80% of a few hundred genotyped donors fell in the Caucasian-associated ancestry cluster. Study observations and caveats: A prior analysis recorded that most TCR beta V segments were productive about 87% or about 30% of the time. The authors excluded some V segments, including TRBV6-2 and TRBV6-3, as indistinguishable.

Researchers ran the PCR with 60 Vbeta and 13 Jbeta primers. The protocol was immunoSEQ multiplex PCR, while the TCRdb copy is restricted to in-frame clones and leaves out a portion. This table holds some 200,000 clones, roughly 84% found once. Germline V gives CDR1 MRHNA, CDR2 SNTAGT. CDR3 length equals 16 residues. The V segment lost 3 bases and the J segment 7 bases; nucleotides outside the gene matches: 13. This TCR derives from a girl under three years old in good health and CMV-seronegative. Sequenced input: PBMCs. This chain connects TRBV6-4 to TRBJ2-7, with TRBD2 matching 9 bases. CDR3 DNA sequence: TGTGCCAGCAGTGATTCCCTGGGCCTAGCGGGACTTGAGCAGTACTTC. Protein product: CASSDSLGLAGLEQYF.